The rows below give T cell receptor beta chains drawn from one sample of a study of shared clonotypes between healthy human individuals. Repertoires were generated with immunoSEQ multiplex PCR, while TCRdb's copy carries only in-frame clones and drops some. This table holds 2 million to 2.5 million clones, roughly 94% found once. Sequences were obtained from naive CD4+ T cells sorted from blood. These receptors came from a man aged 18 to 30 in good health. Each CDR3 is given with its conserved first and last residue. The D gene is left open where the match is weak.

>TRBJ1-6|.|TRBV30
TGTGCCTGGAGTAGCGACTGGAAGAATTCACCCCTCCACTTT
CAWSSDWKNSPLHF
>TRBJ2-1|.|TRBV9
TGTGCCAGCAGTAGCAGGGTTACGGGGTACAATGAGCAGTTCTTC
CASSSRVTGYNEQFF
>TRBJ1-6|TRBD1|TRBV5-5
TGTGCCAGCAGCTTGAATCGGGGGACAGGGTATTCACCCCTCCACTTT
CASSLNRGTGYSPLHF
>TRBJ1-2|TRBD1|TRBV6-5
TGTGCCAGCAGTAAGACAGGGGGTGGCTACACCTTC
CASSKTGGGYTF
>TRBJ1-3|.|TRBV4-1
TGCGCCAGCAGCCAAGGATCTGCAGGGTTATCCGGAAACACCATATATTTT
CASSQGSAGLSGNTIYF
>TRBJ2-3|.|TRBV28
TGTGCCAGCCAACCGGCGACACTAGGCACAGATACGCAGTATTTT
CASQPATLGTDTQYF
>TRBJ2-2|TRBD1|TRBV29-1
TGCAGCGTGACAGGGACATCGAACACCGGGGAGCTGTTTTTT
CSVTGTSNTGELFF
>TRBJ1-6|.|TRBV10-3
TGTGCCATCAGTGAGTCTAACAGGAGTAATTCACCCCTCCACTTT
CAISESNRSNSPLHF
>TRBJ1-4|.|TRBV28
TGTGCCAGCAGTTTCCCAGGGACAAAAGAAAAACTGTTTTTT
CASSFPGTKEKLFF
>TRBJ1-2|.|TRBV6-5
TGTGCCAGCTCTAGGGGGGGCGCCGGTAATAATGGCTACACCTTC
CASSRGGAGNNGYTF
>TRBJ2-5|.|TRBV7-7
TGTGCTAGCAGCTTCTCGGGAGCTAAAGAGACCCAGTACTTC
CASSFSGAKETQYF
>TRBJ1-2|TRBD1|TRBV5-1
TGCGCCAGCAGCTGGGGATCGACAGGGCCATCTGGCTACACCTTC
CASSWGSTGPSGYTF
>TRBJ2-5|TRBD2|TRBV10-3
TGTGCCATCAGTGGTGCTAGCGGGAGAGAGACCCAGTACTTC
CAISGASGRETQYF
>TRBJ1-1|.|TRBV28
TGTGCCAGCAGCCGAGGGACGAACACTGAAGCTTTCTTT
CASSRGTNTEAFF
>TRBJ1-2|TRBD1|TRBV27
TGTGCCAGCAGTTTGCAAATAGGGACAGGATCTTCTCATGGCTACACCTTC
CASSLQIGTGSSHGYTF
>TRBJ2-7|TRBD1|TRBV10-1
TGCGCCAGCTCCTCAGGGGGACAGGGGGTTGGTGAGCAGTACTTC
CASSSGGQGVGEQYF
>TRBJ1-6|.|TRBV2
TGTGCCAGCAGTATTAAAAGCTCCTATAATTCACCCCTCCACTTT
CASSIKSSYNSPLHF